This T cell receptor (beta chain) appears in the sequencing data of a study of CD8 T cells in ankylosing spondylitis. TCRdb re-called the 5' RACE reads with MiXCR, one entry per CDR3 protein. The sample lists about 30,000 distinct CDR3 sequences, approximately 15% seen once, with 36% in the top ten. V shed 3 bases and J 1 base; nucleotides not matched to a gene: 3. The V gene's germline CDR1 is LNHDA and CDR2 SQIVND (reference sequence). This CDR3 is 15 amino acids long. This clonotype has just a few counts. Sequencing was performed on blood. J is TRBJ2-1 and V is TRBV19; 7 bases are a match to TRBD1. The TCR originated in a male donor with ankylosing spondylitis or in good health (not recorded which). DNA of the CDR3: TGTGCCAGTAGTATTGGGACAGTTTCCTACAATGAGCAGTTCTTC. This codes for CASSIGTVSYNEQFF.